This TCR beta chain was captured in a study of CD8+ T cells in alopecia areata. Findings of the study overall: Shared TCR sequences were less clear between patients than in mice, possibly partly from HLA diversity. Among the top 100, expanded CD8+ clones, as well as scalp clonality, were significantly decreased by tofacitinib.

This sample's treatment: oral pan-JAK inhibitor, 5-10 mg twice daily. The sequencing template was cDNA reverse transcribed from extracted RNA. The method was immunoSEQ multiplex PCR; TCRdb's version includes in-frame clones alone and lacks a portion of them. The sample lists about 120,000 clones; around 56% were seen once. Comment on this clone: The antigen remains undetermined.

Material: CD4+ T cells sorted from blood, obtained at week 4, from a patient treated with tofacitinib. This TCR derives from a human donor with alopecia areata.

The CDR3 spells CSVRQSNTGELFF. CDR3 nucleotide sequence: TGCAGCGTTCGACAGTCGAACACCGGGGAGCTGTTTTTT. The genes are TRBV29-1 and TRBJ2-2; tentative D call: TRBD1 (5 bases). The germline V gene encodes CDR1 SQVTM and CDR2 ANQGSEA. This CDR3 spans 13 amino acids. The V end lost 5 bases, the J end lost 0 bases, and 7 bases lay between the germline ends.